This TCR beta chain stems from a study of cytomegalovirus exposure and HLA in healthy donors. Study results and caveats: It was in a later analysis that TCR association rates were seen to vary by HLA locus, highest for DRB1 and lowest for HLA-C. Excluded: some indistinguishable V segments such as TRBV6-2 and TRBV6-3. The study put 150 to 200 TCR beta chains on its list as cytomegalovirus-associated. In vitro work confirmed that a few CMV-associated chains recognize CMV antigens.

For this clone: Its antigen remains unidentified.

13 Jbeta primers and 60 Vbeta primers were used for the PCR. Repertoires were generated with immunoSEQ multiplex PCR, while TCRdb's copy carries only in-frame clones and drops some. The repertoire holds 150,000 to 200,000 clones, with 75% to 80% as singletons. The CDR3 has 16 amino acids. Looked up from germline, CDR1 is SEHNR and CDR2 is FQNEAQ (reference sequence). J lost 9 bases, V lost 2 bases, and 14 bases had no gene match. The clonotype comes from a man aged 45-65 years in good health and CMV-seropositive. The sequencing sample was made of PBMCs. The chain links TRBV7-9 to TRBJ1-1; 8 nucleotides line up with TRBD1. The DNA of the CDR3 is TGTGCCAGCAGCTTAAGTACAGGGGGGTTGGCGATTCAAGCTTTCTTT. Amino acids: CASSLSTGGLAIQAFF.